These 20 T cell receptor beta chains originate from one sample sequenced in a study of a mutant IDH1 vaccine in newly diagnosed glioma. The sample's time point: baseline, week 1 (first vaccination visit). Treatment described: pre-vaccination baseline after standard-of-care therapy. Method: immunoSEQ multiplex PCR; TCRdb's copy keeps in-frame clones and lacks some. The table shows tens of thousands of clones, with 65% to 80% occurring only once. The specimen comprised PBMCs, sampled from a glioma patient treated with radiotherapy, temozolomide or both. These receptors originate from a woman aged 40-49 years with glioma.

V and J are TRBV5-1 and TRBJ2-7; 8 nucleotides line up with TRBD1. Germline CDR1 and CDR2: SGHRS and YFSETQ. The CDR3 consists of 14 residues. Trimming cost V 3 bases and J 0 bases; bases outside gene matches: 2. The CDR3: CASSSGQVSYEQYF. The CDR3 nucleotides read TGCGCCAGCAGCTCGGGACAGGTCTCCTACGAGCAGTACTTC.

This clone has a single count. The V call is TRBV30, the J call TRBJ2-3; a possible D gene is TRBD2 (7 bases). The ends were cut back, 6 bases at V and 2 bases at J, with 9 bases in the middle. The V gene's germline CDR1 is GTSNPN and CDR2 SVGIG (reference sequence). This CDR3 region has 12 residues. The CDR3 nucleotides are TGTGCCTGCCGGGGGGCCACAGATACGCAGTATTTT. It codes for CACRGATDTQYF.

The J gene is TRBJ1-6, the V gene TRBV15; D remains unclear. Between the trimmed V and J ends, which lost 3 bases and 7 bases, there was a span of 13 bases. In germline, CDR1 is LNHNV, CDR2 YYDKDF (reference sequence). The CDR3 extends over 15 amino acids. In DNA, the CDR3 is TGTGCCACCAGCAGGGAGCAGAACAGCAATTCACCCCTCCACTTT. Translated: CATSREQNSNSPLHF.

V is TRBV7-9 and J is TRBJ2-1; no clear D. The CDR3 covers 10 residues. Trimming cost V 5 bases and J 10 bases, with 6 bases left between them. Germline V gene sequence: CDR1 SEHNR, CDR2 FQNEAQ (reference sequence). The CDR3 nucleotides read TGTGCCAGCAGCCCAAGAGAGCAGTTCTTC. Amino acids: CASSPREQFF.

The rearrangement joins TRBV4-1 to TRBJ2-1; D possibly corresponds to TRBD2 (7 bases). Deletions cut 1 base from V and 2 bases from J, with 12 bases between. The CDR3 extends over 16 amino acids. The germline gives CDR1 MGHRA, CDR2 YSYEKL. CDR3 residues: CASSQGAGATYNEQFF. The CDR3 region has the DNA TGCGCCAGCAGCCAAGGGGCGGGGGCGACCTACAATGAGCAGTTCTTC.

Of note for this clone: It is unclear where the CDR3 begins or ends on the DNA, so no DNA is shown, and the CDR3 is as TCRdb lists it. The V call is TRBV21-1, the J call TRBJ1-2; TRBD1, the table's D call, was not compared with the DNA. TRBV21-1 counts as a pseudogene. The CDR3 length equals 13 residues, ends included. The chain's CDR3 is CASWGTGSYGYTF.

The rearrangement joins TRBV4-2 to TRBJ2-2, with TRBD2 matching over 10 bases. The CDR3 contains 17 residues. Germline lookup yields CDR1 LGHNA and CDR2 YNFKEQ. With V trimmed by 1 base and J by 7 bases, 9 bases remained unmatched. In DNA, the CDR3 is TGTGCCAGCAGCCAAGCCTCAAGCGGGGGGGCCGTCGGGGAGCTGTTTTTT. As protein: CASSQASSGGAVGELFF.

The rearrangement links TRBV6-1 to TRBJ1-2, with D unresolved. Germline lookup yields CDR1 MNHNS and CDR2 SASEGT. V was pared by 3 bases and J by 4 bases, with 6 bases between. The CDR3 runs to 12 residues. CDR3 coding DNA: TGTGCCAGCAGTGACTGGTTCTATGGCTACACCTTC. Its translation is CASSDWFYGYTF.

V is TRBV5-1 and J is TRBJ2-7; D is uncertain. The CDR3 loop spans 14 amino acids. Germline V gives CDR1 SGHRS, CDR2 YFSETQ. The V gene lost 0 bases and the J gene lost 2 bases, with 9 bases spanning the gap. The CDR3 sequence: CASSLESRAYEQYF. The CDR3 nucleotides read TGCGCCAGCAGCTTGGAGTCCAGAGCCTACGAGCAGTACTTC.

V gene TRBV30 combines with J gene TRBJ2-3, with D possibly TRBD1 on 5 matching bases. Between the trimmed V and J ends, which lost 5 bases and 1 base, there was a span of 10 bases. The CDR3 runs 13 residues. Per germline, CDR1 GTSNPN and CDR2 SVGIG (reference sequence). CDR3 in DNA: TGTGCCTGGGGGGCGGTGGGCACAGATACGCAGTATTTT. Amino acid sequence: CAWGAVGTDTQYF.

V is TRBV7-9 and J is TRBJ1-5, with no clear D. CDR3 length: 15 amino acids. The V end lost 1 base, the J end lost 4 bases, and 11 bases lay between the germline ends. Looked up from germline, CDR1 is SEHNR and CDR2 is FQNEAQ (reference sequence). The DNA for the CDR3 is TGTGCCAGCAGCTTAGGAGGCTTAGGGAATCAGCCCCAGCATTTT. Its protein is CASSLGGLGNQPQHF.

The chain employs TRBV6-1 and TRBJ1-2, with D possibly matching TRBD1 (6 bases). Trimming removed 1 base at V and 5 bases at J, with 8 bases between. The CDR3 is 13 residues long. Germline CDR1 and CDR2: MNHNS and SASEGT. CDR3 nucleotides: TGTGCCAGCAGTGAAGGGGGGCCGTATGGCTACACCTTC. Its translation is CASSEGGPYGYTF.

The rearrangement uses TRBV25-1 and TRBJ1-2, with a possible D match to TRBD1 (6 bases). The germline V and J ends were trimmed by 5 bases and 8 bases, with 21 bases remaining between them. CDR3 length: 15 residues. Germline V gene lookup returns CDR1 MGHDK and CDR2 SYGVNS. CDR3 DNA sequence: TGTGCCAGCAGTTCCCGCCTCGCGGGGGCTTGGGGCTACACCTTC. It yields the protein CASSSRLAGAWGYTF.

The chain links TRBV2 to TRBJ2-7, with TRBD1 matching 11 bases. Per the germline V gene, CDR1 is SNHLY and CDR2 is FYNNEI. J was trimmed by 7 bases and V by 11 bases; bases with no gene match: 7. The CDR3 consists of 12 residues. Written as DNA, the CDR3 is TGTGCCGGGGACAGGGGGGAGCGTGAGCAGTACTTC. Residues: CAGDRGEREQYF.

This clone was counted once. The genes are TRBV4-3 and TRBJ1-1, with D uncertain. Trimming removed 0 bases from V and 2 bases from J, with 7 bases in between. This CDR3 contains 14 residues. Germline CDR1 reads LGHNA; CDR2 reads YSLEER. The CDR3 spells CASSQEFSNTEAFF. DNA for the CDR3: TGCGCCAGCAGCCAAGAATTCTCCAACACTGAAGCTTTCTTT.

The chain couples TRBV6-1 to TRBJ2-2; D call uncertain. Germline CDR1 and CDR2: MNHNS and SASEGT. This CDR3 contains 13 residues. Trimming shortened V by 4 bases and J by 6 bases, and 9 bases separated the two germline ends. The CDR3 DNA is TGTGCCAGCAGTGGTTTTTCGGCCGGGGAGCTGTTTTTT. Protein product: CASSGFSAGELFF.

The chain is built from TRBV10-3 and TRBJ1-1, with D unclear. Germline lookup yields CDR1 ENHRY and CDR2 SYGVKD. V shed 7 bases and J shed 3 bases, with 18 bases lying between them. The CDR3 covers 15 residues. CDR3 residues: CAINGKYGPDTEAFF. The CDR3 DNA reads TGTGCCATCAATGGGAAGTATGGTCCGGACACTGAAGCTTTCTTT.

This clone was detected only once. J is TRBJ1-2 and V is TRBV19; 7 bases match TRBD1. This CDR3 contains 15 residues. After removal of 5 bases from V and 4 bases from J, the junction contained 10 bases not matched to a gene. Per the germline V gene, CDR1 is LNHDA and CDR2 is SQIVND (reference sequence). The CDR3 is CASSFRGQSSYGYTF. For the CDR3, the DNA is TGTGCCAGTAGTTTCAGGGGACAGTCGAGCTATGGCTACACCTTC.

The V call is TRBV5-6, the J call TRBJ2-5; the match to TRBD1 covers 7 bases. Germline loops: CDR1 SGHDT, CDR2 YYEEEE. The V segment lost 3 bases and the J segment 4 bases; nucleotides outside the gene matches: 6. The CDR3 extends over 14 amino acids. The chain's CDR3 is CASSSRGTRETQYF. The CDR3 DNA reads TGTGCCAGCAGCTCCAGGGGGACCAGAGAGACCCAGTACTTC. Full variable domain (remainder filled in from reference TRBV5-6 and TRBJ2-5): DAGVTQSPTHLIKTRGQQVTLRCSPKSGHDTVSWYQQALGQGPQFIFQYYEEEERQRGNFPDRFSGHQFPNYSSELNVNALLLGDSALYLCASSSRGTRETQYFGPGTRLLVL.

The chain links TRBV5-4 to TRBJ1-2; 7 nucleotides line up with TRBD1. The germline gives CDR1 SGHNT, CDR2 YYREEE (reference sequence). J lost 6 bases, V lost 1 base, and 3 bases had no gene match. The CDR3 is made up of 13 amino acids. The DNA of the CDR3 is TGTGCCAGCAGCTTGACAGGGACAGATGGCTACACCTTC. It specifies CASSLTGTDGYTF.